This T cell receptor (beta chain) emerged from a study of cytomegalovirus exposure and HLA in healthy donors. Details on this clone: Its antigen remains unknown.

Broader study findings: TCR sequences were mostly rare, though some public TCRs occurred in many donors. The study listed about 150 cytomegalovirus-associated TCR beta chains. Sequencing likely caused a cluster of highly shared sequence variants.

This PCR relied on a set of 60 Vbeta primers and 13 Jbeta primers. Source study methods: A later analysis counted around 80 million unique TCR beta chains, some 11 million shared. Generated by immunoSEQ multiplex PCR, the TCRdb table keeps only in-frame clones and is missing some. V, J and clone size reflect that table, while D and trimming were determined from the DNA. The table shows about 97,000 clones, with over 70% occurring only once. The receptor was derived from a man aged 45-65 years in good health and CMV-seronegative. Sequenced material: PBMCs.

Here the CDR3 reads CASSSETGELFF. In DNA, the CDR3 is TGTGCCAGCTCTAGCGAAACCGGGGAGCTGTTTTTT. The chain is built from TRBV19 and TRBJ2-2, with a tentative D call TRBD2 (6 bases). The CDR3 runs to 12 residues. V lost 9 bases and J lost 5, with 10 bases in between. Germline CDR1 and CDR2: LNHDA and SQIVND (reference sequence).